Following are 7 T cell receptor beta chains from one sample sequenced in a study of blood T cell repertoires in COVID-19. Assay used: immunoSEQ multiplex PCR; TCRdb lists only in-frame clones, some missing. The sample records 80,000 to 85,000 clones, more than 80% being singletons. The sample consisted of peripheral blood. The receptor source for this set is a human donor in a cohort sampled during active COVID-19.

The J gene is TRBJ2-5, the V gene TRBV16; D perhaps matches TRBD2 (6 bases). The CDR3 has 15 amino acids. CDR1 KGHSY and CDR2 FQNENV come from the germline V gene. V was trimmed by 0 bases and J by 5 bases, leaving 13 bases between them. CDR3 nucleotides: TGTGCCAGCAGCCAATCCCGGGGGATAGTCGAGACCCAGTACTTC. Amino acids: CASSQSRGIVETQYF.

The V and J genes are TRBV4-1 and TRBJ2-7; 8 bases align to TRBD2. CDR3 length equals 15 residues. Germline CDR1 reads MGHRA; CDR2 reads YSYEKL. With 3 bases clipped from V and 3 bases from J, the junction kept 7 bases outside the gene matches. The CDR3 DNA sequence: TGCGCCAGCAGCCAGCTTAGCGGGGACTTCTACGAGCAGTACTTC. This gives the protein CASSQLSGDFYEQYF.

V usage is TRBV5-4 and J usage is TRBJ2-2; the match to TRBD2 covers 9 bases. CDR1 and CDR2 (germline): SGHNT, YYREEE (reference sequence). The CDR3 is 16 residues long. The J segment lost 2 bases and the V segment lost 0 bases, leaving 2 bases of the junction unmatched. The CDR3 DNA is TGTGCCAGCAGCTTGGGCCTAGCGGGAAACACCGGGGAGCTGTTTTTT. It yields the protein CASSLGLAGNTGELFF.

In its sample, this clone was seen a few times. J is TRBJ1-2 and V is TRBV4-2; TRBD1 aligns across 7 bases. With V trimmed by 0 bases and J by 7 bases, 8 bases remained unmatched. The germline CDR1 and CDR2 sequences are LGHNA and YNFKEQ. The CDR3 is 15 amino acids. The CDR3 sequence is CASSQDWGRGAGYTF. In DNA, the CDR3 is TGTGCCAGCAGCCAAGATTGGGGCAGGGGGGCTGGCTACACCTTC.

This chain links TRBV5-1 with TRBJ2-7, with TRBD2 identical over 7 bases. The V segment lost 0 bases and the J segment 3 bases; nucleotides outside the gene matches: 0. Germline values: CDR1 SGHRS, CDR2 YFSETQ. The CDR3 length is 13 residues. The CDR3 loop reads CASSLGEGYEQYF. CDR3 nucleotides: TGCGCCAGCAGCTTGGGGGAGGGCTACGAGCAGTACTTC.

This sequence joins TRBV5-1 and TRBJ1-5, with 12 positions matching TRBD1. J was trimmed by 6 bases and V by 2 bases; bases with no gene match: 9. The CDR3 sequence is 17 residues long. Germline V gene data show CDR1 as SGHRS and CDR2 as YFSETQ. The CDR3 bases are TGCGCCAGCAGCTTTTACCCCGGGACAGGGGGCGGTCAGCCCCAGCATTTT. Its translation: CASSFYPGTGGGQPQHF. Variable domain in full (rest from reference TRBV5-1 and TRBJ1-5): KAGVTQTPRYLIKTRGQQVTLSCSPISGHRSVSWYQQTPGQGLQFLFEYFSETQRNKGNFPGRFSGRQFSNSRSEMNVSTLELGDSALYLCASSFYPGTGGGQPQHFGDGTRLSIL.

The J gene is TRBJ1-4, the V gene TRBV21-1; the table's D call, TRBD1, was not checked against the DNA. TRBV21-1 corresponds to a pseudogene. The CDR3 length is 19 residues. The CDR3 region is CASSKDRDRESLANEKLFF. The CDR3 DNA sequence: TGTGCCAGCAGCAAAGATCGGGACAGGGAGAGTTTAGCTAATGAAAAACTGTTTTTT.